This record covers a single T cell receptor (beta chain). Its antigen is unknown. No quality values exist for individual bases; no much larger clone is one base distant. V sheds 2 bases and J sheds 2 bases, leaving 6 bases between their ends. The CDR3 covers 13 residues, taking in both the cysteine and the phenylalanine. Of all the DNA, just the CDR3 is kept, 39 bases in frame from base 1. CDR1 and CDR2 (PRHDT, FYEKMQ) derive from the germline V gene (reference sequence). Library generation was performed with the immunoSEQ multiplex PCR assay. The multiplex PCR relied on a mix of 60 forward primers for TCR Vbeta segments and 13 reverse primers for TCR Jbeta segments. A multiplex PCR assay on genomic DNA amplified the CDR3 region of rearranged TCR beta genes. On the Illumina HiSeq System, the amplified TCR beta libraries were sequenced as 87-base-pair reads. The source study handled its data this way. A later analysis counted approximately 74 million unique TCR beta chains across the 650 to 700 repertoires, and some 11 million of these chains were shared by at least two donors. Raw reads were error-corrected and collapsed into unique sequences with a nearest-neighbor algorithm that merged closely related sequences to remove PCR and sequencing errors. To assign V, D and J gene segments, CDR3 sequences were aligned to IMGT reference sequences. Each retained sequence needed at least a six-nucleotide match to both a V gene segment and a J gene segment. Rearrangements were classified as productive when the CDR3 lacked stop codons and remained in frame with V and J, and all other rearrangements were classified as non-productive. CDR3 was defined by IMGT convention, running from the second conserved V-encoded cysteine to the conserved J-encoded phenylalanine. The earlier analysis of approximately 500 of the donors excluded sequences that lacked an unambiguous match to a single V gene segment. In an earlier analysis of some 590 of the donors, a V segment was called functional when productive rearrangements were above 56.7%, and segregating when the standard deviation between donors exceeded 5%. A statistical classification framework was built for diagnosing cytomegalovirus status from the catalog of TCR beta chain sequences. In a later analysis, V and J genes were assigned by comparing TCR nucleotide sequences against IMGT/GENE-DB human TR gene sequences. A later analysis assigned CDR3 sequences and most-parsimonious VDJ recombination scenarios with the TCRdist pipeline. A later analysis defined each TCR beta chain by its CDR3 amino acid sequence plus V-gene family, and excluded reads lacking a unique V-gene family. To address suspected cross-contamination and a sequencing artifact, a later analysis removed around 600 highly shared, low-generation-probability nucleotide sequences. In a later analysis, a clonal expansion index was calculated for each public chain from normalized within-repertoire ranks of inferred template counts. Generation probabilities in a later analysis came from a VDJ recombination model fitted to out-of-frame rearrangements, and those results were checked against IGoR. A later analysis scored TCR-TCR, TCR-HLA and TCR-CMV co-occurrence with hypergeometric tests, applying a repertoire-size bias correction to TCR pairs. To estimate false discovery rates, a later analysis permuted the HLA or CMV assignments 20 times. In a later analysis, co-occurring TCRs were grouped with DBSCAN, and TCRdist sequence similarity was added when clustering was performed within HLA-allele-positive subsets. For co-occurrence clustering, repertoires with fewer than 30,000 or more than 120,000 public chains were excluded, along with five or six repertoires with anomalous nucleotide sharing. Sourced from immuneACCESS, this table was stored by TCRdb with only in-frame sequences that have V and J called. A share of the clones is absent; for the studies checked, an unresolved V gene accounts for under half, and the remainder has no known explanation. V and J calls and clone size come straight from that table; D and trimming were deduced from the DNA. The sample table lists roughly 130,000 clones, under 80% of them with a count of one. The ten largest clones take up approximately 10% of the sample.

The cohort comprised more than 550 healthy bone marrow donors. Cohort members were all nominally healthy when sampled, although unrecorded immune exposures were likely present. The donor tested CMV seropositive and was one of the 289 seropositive cohort members. A peripheral blood sample was provided by each donor, and peripheral blood mononuclear cells were used for TCR beta sequencing. Genomic DNA was extracted from the blood cell samples with the Qiagen DNeasy Blood Extraction Kit. This record comes from a study of cytomegalovirus exposure and HLA in healthy donors (TCRdb year 2017). Turning to the overall study: In an earlier analysis of several hundred of the donors, 276 Gb of sequence data and just under 120 million unique TCR beta sequences from 150 million to 200 million T cells were reported. Roughly 300 gigabases of sequencing data and some 85 million unique TCR sequences were included in an early release covering around 650 HLA-typed donors. Among the roughly 400 genotyped donors, approximately 76% belonged to the genetic ancestry cluster associated with self-reported Caucasian donors. The study aimed to test whether cataloging public T cell receptors could reveal signatures of past pathogen exposure. Using immunosequencing, the study profiled T cell repertoires from roughly 650 subjects and related those repertoires to cytomegalovirus serostatus. In addition to the first cohort of about 650 subjects, a separate validation cohort of 120 different subjects was used. High-throughput TCR immunosequencing, statistical association of individual TCRs with disease status, and machine learning were combined to predict cytomegalovirus infection status. In a later analysis, previously published TCR beta repertoires from more than 500 donors were re-analyzed and high-resolution HLA genotyping was added so that TCR occurrence patterns could be studied. The later analysis used no new phenotypic data to find candidate immune exposures, relying instead on TCR beta sequences and their occurrence across donors. An earlier analysis of 500 to 650 of the donors applied high-throughput TCR beta sequencing to assess whether each TCR beta V gene segment acted as functional or pseudogenic. Donor age, sex, ethnicity and CMV serostatus were collected together with the repertoire data. A later genetic analysis used genome-wide SNP genotypes for about 60% of the roughly 700 donors, treating that subset as a discovery cohort. Every repertoire in the discovery cohort had been generated on one and the same sequencing platform. Class I and class II HLA loci were covered by the typing at four-digit resolution. Typing coverage differed by locus: A, B, C, DRB1 and DQB1 were typed in about 620-640 donors, DQA1 in approximately 520, DPA1 in around 580, and DPB1 in just under 490. Roughly 5 DR-DQ haplotypes were handled as single units for association and clustering because linkage in the cohort was strong. Among several hundred genotyped donors of the cohort, an average of roughly 230,000 unique TCR beta nucleotide sequences was sequenced per donor, of which about 18% were non-productive. Beyond this particular receptor, the publication reports: According to a later analysis, most CMV-associated TCR beta chains appeared to be HLA-restricted, and the HLA associations seemed to be driven largely by CMV exposure. A later genetic analysis reported fewer N-insertions in productive TCRs among donors in an Asian-associated ancestry cluster than the roughly 700-donor mean. Strong co-occurrence of HLA alleles, especially DR and DQ, made assigning TCR associations to individual alleles difficult. Most TCR sequences were seen in very few donors, while some public TCRs were found in many individuals. Roughly uniform sequencing depth across donors was assumed in presence/absence analyses, although this assumption may not hold. A further reported finding was that TCR beta sequences accurately predicted the HLA-A and HLA-B alleles for most subjects in the first cohort. In an earlier analysis of about 540 of the donors, most TCR beta V segments were observed in productive rearrangements about 87% or about 30% of the time, broadly matching IMGT annotations. According to the authors, the approach could potentially be generalized to other disease states and immunological phenotypes. This cohort had only TCR beta chains sequenced, and the lack of alpha or paired-chain data limited which features could be detected. The earlier analysis of about 600 of the donors excluded approximately 15 rarely observed V segments, including chromosome 9 orphons, because counts were too low. Because the 87-base-pair reads could not distinguish some IMGT-functional V segments, including TRBV6-2 and TRBV6-3, those segments were excluded. In a later analysis, TCR association rates were found to vary across HLA loci, with the most associated TCRs seen for DRB1 alleles and the fewest for HLA-C alleles. A later analysis found that HLA-associated TCR beta chains were more clonally expanded and had lower generation probabilities than equally common non-associated chains. The classifier was reported to diagnose cytomegalovirus status with high specificity and sensitivity in both the original and validation cohorts. A group of highly shared sequence variants was considered likely to be a technical artifact of the sequencing pipeline. Correlated functional status among segregating V segments might reflect linkage disequilibrium, but an unknown experimental factor could not be ruled out. The study listed approximately 160 TCR beta chains as associated with cytomegalovirus. Several of the top co-occurrence clusters appeared to be linked to parvovirus B19, influenza, CMV and Epstein-Barr virus, according to a later analysis. A few of the identified cytomegalovirus-associated TCR beta chains were confirmed in vitro to be specific for cytomegalovirus antigens. Because HLA typing was missing for some donors at each locus, association tests included only the typed subset. Specific HLA alleles were associated with more than 15,000 TCR beta sequences at a false discovery rate of 0.05 in a later analysis. The only immune exposure information available for the cohort was CMV serostatus. V-gene and J-gene trimming of TCR beta chains was associated with a missense DCLRE1C variant in a later genetic analysis, and the association was replicated in an independent cohort.

Input material: PBMCs. The receptor was derived from a woman aged 50 to 65 in good health and CMV-seropositive. The chain is made from TRBV13 and TRBJ2-5; confidence is insufficient to name the D gene. DNA sequence: TGTGCCAGCAGCTTAAACAGACAAGAGACCCAGTACTTC. Translated, it reads CASSLNRQETQYF.